The 6 T cell receptor beta chains given below trace back to one sample, sequenced in a study of blood T cells in healthy people across ages. Together with a sample-barcoded 5' primer, a J-beta primer mix was included in a second PCR lasting about 7 to 12 cycles. MiXCR, run by TCRdb on the 5' RACE reads, gives a single entry per CDR3 protein. The table shows 1.5 million to 2 million distinct CDR3 sequences, with around 50% occurring only once. The sample was blood. The receptor set was obtained from a woman in her forties in good health.

The chain has TRBV5-1 and TRBJ2-1; D possibly corresponds to TRBD1 (5 bases). The germline gives CDR1 SGHRS, CDR2 YFSETQ. The V end lost 4 bases, the J end lost 9 bases, and 17 bases lay between the germline ends. The CDR3 length is 14 residues. In DNA form, the CDR3 reads TGCGCCAGCAGCGCAATCCAGGGCGGCGGTGAGCAGTTCTTC. Its protein product is CASSAIQGGGEQFF.

This clonotype was counted between two and nine times. The chain has TRBV28 and TRBJ2-5; the D call may be TRBD1 or TRBD2 (6 bases each). The germline V gene has CDR1 MDHEN and CDR2 SYDVKM. Trimming pared 5 bases from V and 1 base from J, leaving 17 bases between. CDR3 length equals 16 residues. The CDR3 region has the DNA TGTGCCAGCAGTGGTTCGGGGGCATCCCTCCAAGAGACCCAGTACTTC. Translating gives CASSGSGASLQETQYF.

This clonotype was counted only a few times. The chain has TRBV28 and TRBJ2-3; D is ambiguous. Germline V gene data show CDR1 as MDHEN and CDR2 as SYDVKM. Trimming removed 6 bases from V and 1 base from J, with 14 bases in between. The CDR3 loop spans 15 amino acids. CDR3 DNA sequence: TGTGCCAGCAGCATCCAGCCTAGTGGCACAGATACGCAGTATTTT. It specifies CASSIQPSGTDTQYF.

This clonotype was recorded at least ten times. The chain is built from TRBV7-2 and TRBJ2-6; unclear D gene. The V end lost 5 bases, the J end lost 0 bases, and 8 bases lay between the germline ends. The CDR3 covers 15 residues. CDR1 and CDR2 (germline): SGHTA, FQGNSA. The chain's CDR3 is CASSGRDSGANVLTF. The CDR3 DNA reads as TGTGCCAGCAGCGGTAGAGACTCTGGGGCCAACGTCCTGACTTTC.

The chain employs TRBV4-3 and TRBJ2-3; the D gene could be TRBD1 or TRBD2 (5 bases each). The CDR3 runs 15 residues. V dropped 0 bases and J dropped 9 bases, with 16 bases sitting between them. Germline CDR1 and CDR2: LGHNA and YSLEER. The chain's CDR3 is CASSQDEGLRETQYF. The DNA for the CDR3 is TGCGCCAGCAGCCAAGACGAAGGTCTCAGGGAGACGCAGTATTTT.

The V gene is TRBV11-2, the J gene TRBJ2-5, with 9 bases matching TRBD1. Germline-derived CDR1 and CDR2 are SGHAT and FQNNGV. With 5 bases clipped from V and 11 bases from J, the junction kept 18 bases outside the gene matches. The CDR3 is 16 amino acids. CDR3 residues: CASSPDSGTGLGEQYF. Here the CDR3 DNA reads TGTGCCAGCAGCCCCGACTCCGGGACAGGGTTGGGGGAGCAGTACTTC. The full variable domain, rest sourced from reference TRBV11-2 and TRBJ2-5, is EAGVAQSPRYKIIEKRQSVAFWCNPISGHATLYWYQQILGQGPKLLIQFQNNGVVDDSQLPKDRFSAERLKGVDSTLKIQPAKLEDSAVYLCASSPDSGTGLGEQYFGPGTRLLVL.